Listed here is a single T cell receptor (beta chain). The CDR3 extends over 13 amino acids. Trimming shortened V by 11 bases and J by 5 bases, and 18 bases separated the two germline ends. CDR1 is MDHEN and CDR2 is SYDVKM in the germline V gene. Profiled with immunoSEQ multiplex PCR; TCRdb holds only in-frame clones, not every one. The sample gives around 300,000 clones, roughly nine tenths of which show up once; over 2% is in the top ten. The data were obtained in a study of blood T cell repertoires in COVID-19. Looking at the study overall: PBMCs, B-cell-depleted T cells, or T cells were the source of the cDNA or gDNA that made up the material.

Two negative PCRs, clearance, or symptom resolution characterized the recovered Cohort 3 donors. The J gene is TRBJ2-5, the V gene TRBV28; D perhaps matches TRBD1 (6 bases). The specimen was PBMCs or T cells enriched from blood (not recorded which). The sequence derives from a woman aged 18-29 years who had recovered from COVID-19. CDR3 coding DNA: TGTGCCTCAAAGGGGGTCGAGGGGGAGACCCAGTACTTC. Protein product: CASKGVEGETQYF.